The entry that follows covers one TCR beta chain sequence. This sample is part of a study of T-cell memory formation after mild COVID-19. Study-level information: Among the donors, TCR clusters were largely specific to each donor.

This CDR3 is built from 16 residues. Germline CDR1 and CDR2: PRHDT and FYEKMQ (reference sequence). Deletions cut 5 bases from V and 9 bases from J, with 23 bases between. TCRdb ran MiXCR on the 5' RACE reads and lists one entry per CDR3 protein. The table includes more than 350,000 distinct CDR3 sequences, 20% to 25% detected once. Sample: PBMCs or a T cell subset sorted from them (not recorded which). This receptor was obtained from an adult woman who had mild COVID-19 (a few samples of this study predate the infection). Cell type and time point are not known. This rearrangement joins TRBV13 to TRBJ2-4; D is unresolved. CDR3 sequence: CASSPRPLFKSRIQYF. The CDR3 region has the DNA TGTGCCAGCAGCCCCAGACCCCTATTTAAGTCTCGCATTCAGTACTTC.